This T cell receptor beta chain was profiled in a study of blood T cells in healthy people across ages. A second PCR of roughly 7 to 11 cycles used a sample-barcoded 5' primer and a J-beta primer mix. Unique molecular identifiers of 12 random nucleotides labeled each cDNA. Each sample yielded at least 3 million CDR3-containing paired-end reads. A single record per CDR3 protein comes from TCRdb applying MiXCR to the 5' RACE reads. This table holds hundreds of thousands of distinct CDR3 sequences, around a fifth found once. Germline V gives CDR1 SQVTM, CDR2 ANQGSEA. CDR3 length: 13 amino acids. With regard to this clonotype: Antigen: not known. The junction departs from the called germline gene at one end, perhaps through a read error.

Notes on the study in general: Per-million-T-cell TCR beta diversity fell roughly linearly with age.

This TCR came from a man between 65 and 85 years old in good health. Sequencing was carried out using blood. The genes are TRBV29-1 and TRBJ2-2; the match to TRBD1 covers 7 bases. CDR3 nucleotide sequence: TGCGGCGTTGAGGGACAGTACACCGGGGAGCTGTTTTTT. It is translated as CGVEGQYTGELFF.